These 8 T cell receptor beta chains were sequenced from one sample in a study of beta chain features in type 1 diabetes. The antigens of these receptors remain unknown. Study-level points and caveats: Moderately but significantly shorter TCRB CDR3s were found in Type 1 diabetes patients in all four CD4+ subsets.

The entirety of the isolated RNA underwent reverse transcription, so expressed TCRB transcripts were sequenced. Repertoires were generated with immunoSEQ multiplex PCR, while TCRdb's copy carries only in-frame clones and drops some. The sample holds about 190,000 clones, 7.8% seen once. Sequenced sample: central memory CD4+ T cells from blood. These receptors were collected from a middle-aged woman with type 1 diabetes.

In its sample, this clone was seen a few times. J is TRBJ2-3 and V is TRBV28, with D unresolved. Germline CDR1 reads MDHEN; CDR2 reads SYDVKM. The CDR3 covers 14 residues. V was pared by 1 base and J by 4 bases, with 9 bases between. The CDR3 DNA sequence: TGTGCCAGCAGTTTATCCCCGTTTGCAGATACGCAGTATTTT. Translated, it gives CASSLSPFADTQYF.

This clone was observed a few times. The rearrangement links TRBV12-5 to TRBJ1-1, with D unresolved. Germline V gene data show CDR1 as LGHNT and CDR2 as FRNRAP. The CDR3 consists of 14 residues. Trimming cost V 8 bases and J 4 bases, with 17 bases left between them. In DNA form, the CDR3 reads TGTGCTAGTTCCTCCCGAGGGTTCGGCACTGAAGCTTTCTTT. Amino acids: CASSSRGFGTEAFF.

The sample holds a few counts of this clone. V gene TRBV7-3 combines with J gene TRBJ2-4; 7 bases align to TRBD2. V was pared by 1 base and J by 9 bases, with 6 bases of the junction left unmatched. This CDR3 region has 14 residues. Germline CDR1 is SGHTA and CDR2 is FQGTGA. CDR3 region: CASSLSGGPSIQYF. The CDR3 nucleotides read TGTGCCAGCAGCTTAAGCGGGGGTCCTAGCATTCAGTACTTC.

The rearrangement joins TRBV28 to TRBJ1-5; D might be TRBD1 (5 bases). The CDR3 totals 14 residues. Trimming pared 4 bases from V and 1 base from J, leaving 8 bases between. The germline gives CDR1 MDHEN, CDR2 SYDVKM. For the CDR3, the DNA is TGTGCCAGCAGTTGGGGCATCAGCAATCAGCCCCAGCATTTT. Protein product: CASSWGISNQPQHF.

This clone appeared many times. This chain uses TRBV11-2 with TRBJ2-1; 11 bases are shared with TRBD2. Unmatched junction bases numbered 13, after V lost 5 bases and J lost 4 bases. The germline gives CDR1 SGHAT, CDR2 FQNNGV. The CDR3 consists of 18 residues. The CDR3 DNA follows: TGTGCCAGCAGCGCGGGATCGGACGTAGCGGGAGGGTACAATGAGCAGTTCTTC. Translated, it gives CASSAGSDVAGGYNEQFF.

J is TRBJ2-1 and V is TRBV5-1, with D perhaps TRBD2 (6 bases). CDR3 length equals 15 residues. CDR1 is SGHRS, CDR2 YFSETQ, per germline. Between the trimmed V and J ends, which lost 7 bases and 5 bases, there was a span of 19 bases. This CDR3 is CASSPGTGEDNEQFF. CDR3 nucleotide sequence: TGCGCCAGCTCCCCCGGGACGGGGGAGGACAATGAGCAGTTCTTC.

This clone was counted a few times. The chain joins TRBV9 to TRBJ2-2; TRBD2 aligns across 8 bases. The CDR3 runs 15 residues. CDR1 is SGDLS, CDR2 YYNGEE, per germline. V lost 1 base, J lost 5 bases, and 4 bases stayed unmatched. CDR3 sequence: CASSVSGGITGELFF. CDR3 in DNA: TGTGCCAGCAGCGTAAGCGGGGGCATTACCGGGGAGCTGTTTTTT.

The genes are TRBV4-2 and TRBJ1-5, with 7 nucleotides matching TRBD1. The CDR3 length is 16 residues. With 0 bases clipped from V and 4 bases from J, the junction kept 6 bases outside the gene matches. Looked up from germline, CDR1 is LGHNA and CDR2 is YNFKEQ. The CDR3 DNA follows: TGTGCCAGCAGCCAAGAAGGGACAGCAGTAAATCAGCCCCAGCATTTT. This encodes CASSQEGTAVNQPQHF.